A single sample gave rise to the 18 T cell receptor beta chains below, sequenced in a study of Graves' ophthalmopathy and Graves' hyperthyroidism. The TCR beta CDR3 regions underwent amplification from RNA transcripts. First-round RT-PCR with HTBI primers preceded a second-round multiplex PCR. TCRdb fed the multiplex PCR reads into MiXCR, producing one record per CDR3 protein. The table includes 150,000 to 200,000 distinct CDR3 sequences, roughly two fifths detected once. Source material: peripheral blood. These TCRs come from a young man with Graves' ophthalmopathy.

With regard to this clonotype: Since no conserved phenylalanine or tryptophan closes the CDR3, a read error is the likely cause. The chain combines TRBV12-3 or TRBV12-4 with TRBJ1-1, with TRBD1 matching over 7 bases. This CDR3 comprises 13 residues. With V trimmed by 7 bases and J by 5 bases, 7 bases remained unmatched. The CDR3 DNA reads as TGTGCCAGCACCAGACAGGGAGGAACTGAAGCTTTCCTT. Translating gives CASTRQGGTEAFL.

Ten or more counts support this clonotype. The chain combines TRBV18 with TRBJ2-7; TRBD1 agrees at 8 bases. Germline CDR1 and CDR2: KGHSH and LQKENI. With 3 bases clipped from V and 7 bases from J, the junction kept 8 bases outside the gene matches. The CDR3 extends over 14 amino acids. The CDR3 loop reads CASSPRTGNDEQYF. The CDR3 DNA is TGTGCCAGCTCACCCAGGACAGGGAACGATGAGCAGTACTTC.

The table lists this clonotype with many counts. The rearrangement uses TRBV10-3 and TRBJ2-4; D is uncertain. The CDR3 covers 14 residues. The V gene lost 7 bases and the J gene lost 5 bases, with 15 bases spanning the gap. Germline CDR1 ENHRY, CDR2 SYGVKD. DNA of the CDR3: TGTGCCATCAATTCGGGCAAACGGGAAAACATTCAGTACTTC. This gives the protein CAINSGKRENIQYF.

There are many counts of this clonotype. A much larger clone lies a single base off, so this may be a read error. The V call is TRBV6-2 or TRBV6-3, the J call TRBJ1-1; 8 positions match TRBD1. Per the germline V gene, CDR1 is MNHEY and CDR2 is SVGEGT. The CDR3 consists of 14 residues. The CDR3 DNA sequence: TGTGCCAGCAGTACCCTGGACAGGGACACTGGAGCTTTCTTT. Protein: CASSTLDRDTGAFF.

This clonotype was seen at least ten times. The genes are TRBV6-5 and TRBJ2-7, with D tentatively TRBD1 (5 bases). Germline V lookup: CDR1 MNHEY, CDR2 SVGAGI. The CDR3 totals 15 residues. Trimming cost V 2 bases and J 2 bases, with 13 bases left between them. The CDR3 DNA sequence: TGTGCCAGCAGTTACACGGCAGGGTACGCCTACGAGCAGTACTTC. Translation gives CASSYTAGYAYEQYF.

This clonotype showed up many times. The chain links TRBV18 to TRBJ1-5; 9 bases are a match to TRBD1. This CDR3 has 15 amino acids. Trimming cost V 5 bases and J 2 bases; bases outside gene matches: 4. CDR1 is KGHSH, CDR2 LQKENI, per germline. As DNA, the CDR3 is TGTGCCAGCTCAGGGACAGGGAGCGGCAATCAGCCCCAGCATTTT. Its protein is CASSGTGSGNQPQHF.

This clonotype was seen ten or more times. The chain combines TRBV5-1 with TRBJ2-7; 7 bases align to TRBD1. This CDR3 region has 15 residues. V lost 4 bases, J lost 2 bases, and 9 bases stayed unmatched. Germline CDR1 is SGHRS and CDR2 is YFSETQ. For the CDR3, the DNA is TGCGCCAGCAGCCCCCCTGGGACAGAGACCTACGAGCAGTACTTC. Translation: CASSPPGTETYEQYF.

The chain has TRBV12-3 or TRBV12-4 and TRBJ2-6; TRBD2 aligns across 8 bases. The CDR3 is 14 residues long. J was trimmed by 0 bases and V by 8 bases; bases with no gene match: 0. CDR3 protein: CASGTSSGANVLTF. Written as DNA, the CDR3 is TGTGCCAGCGGGACTAGCTCTGGGGCCAACGTCCTGACTTTC.

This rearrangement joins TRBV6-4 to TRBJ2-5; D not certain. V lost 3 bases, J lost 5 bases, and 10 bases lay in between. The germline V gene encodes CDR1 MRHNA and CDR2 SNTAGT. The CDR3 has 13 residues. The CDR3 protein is CASSERLVETQYF. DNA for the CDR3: TGTGCCAGCAGTGAAAGATTGGTGGAGACCCAGTACTTC.

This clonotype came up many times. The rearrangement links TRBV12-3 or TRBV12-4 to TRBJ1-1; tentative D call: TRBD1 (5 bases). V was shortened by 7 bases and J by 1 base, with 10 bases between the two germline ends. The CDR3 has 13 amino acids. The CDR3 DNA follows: TGTGCCAGCACCACCGGGGGGAACACTGAAGCTTTCTTT. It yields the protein CASTTGGNTEAFF.

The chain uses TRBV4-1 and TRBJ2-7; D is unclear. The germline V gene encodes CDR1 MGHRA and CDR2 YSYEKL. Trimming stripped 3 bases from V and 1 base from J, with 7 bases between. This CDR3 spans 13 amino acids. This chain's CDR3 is CASSHKDSYEQYF. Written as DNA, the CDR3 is TGCGCCAGCAGCCACAAGGATTCCTACGAGCAGTACTTC.

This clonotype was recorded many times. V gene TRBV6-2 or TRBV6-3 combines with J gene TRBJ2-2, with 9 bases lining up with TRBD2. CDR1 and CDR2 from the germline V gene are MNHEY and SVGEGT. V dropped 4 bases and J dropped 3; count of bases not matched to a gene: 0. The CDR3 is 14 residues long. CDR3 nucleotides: TGTGCCAGCAGTTGGACTAGCGACACCGGGGAGCTGTTTTTT. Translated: CASSWTSDTGELFF.

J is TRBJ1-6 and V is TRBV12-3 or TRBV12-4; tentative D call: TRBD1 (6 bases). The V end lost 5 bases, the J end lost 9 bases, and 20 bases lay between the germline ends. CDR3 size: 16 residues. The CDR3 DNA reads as TGTGCCAGCAGTACCTACCCTGGACAGAAGGGTTCACCCCTCCACTTT. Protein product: CASSTYPGQKGSPLHF.

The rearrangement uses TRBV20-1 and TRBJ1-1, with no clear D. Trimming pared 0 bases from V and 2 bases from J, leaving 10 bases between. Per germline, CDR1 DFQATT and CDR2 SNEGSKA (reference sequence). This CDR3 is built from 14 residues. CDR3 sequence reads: CSARDLDGNTEAFF. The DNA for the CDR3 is TGCAGTGCTAGAGACTTGGATGGAAACACTGAAGCTTTCTTT.

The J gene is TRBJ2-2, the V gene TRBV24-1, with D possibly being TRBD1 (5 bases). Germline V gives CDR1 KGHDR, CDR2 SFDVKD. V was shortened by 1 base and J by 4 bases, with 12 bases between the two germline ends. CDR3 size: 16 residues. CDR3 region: CATSDFTFQGTGELFF. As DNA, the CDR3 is TGTGCCACCAGTGATTTCACCTTCCAGGGCACCGGGGAGCTGTTTTTT.

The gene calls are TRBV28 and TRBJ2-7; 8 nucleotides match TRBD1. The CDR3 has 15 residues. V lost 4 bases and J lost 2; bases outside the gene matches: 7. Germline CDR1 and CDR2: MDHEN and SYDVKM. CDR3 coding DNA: TGTGCCAGCAGTTCGCCGGGACAGGCACCCTACGAGCAGTACTTC. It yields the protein CASSSPGQAPYEQYF.

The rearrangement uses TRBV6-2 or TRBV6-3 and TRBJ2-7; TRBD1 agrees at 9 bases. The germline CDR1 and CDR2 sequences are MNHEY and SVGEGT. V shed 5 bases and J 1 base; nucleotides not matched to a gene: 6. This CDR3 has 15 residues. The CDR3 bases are TGTGCCAGCAGTACCCCCGGGACAGGGTCCTACGAGCAGTACTTC. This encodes CASSTPGTGSYEQYF.

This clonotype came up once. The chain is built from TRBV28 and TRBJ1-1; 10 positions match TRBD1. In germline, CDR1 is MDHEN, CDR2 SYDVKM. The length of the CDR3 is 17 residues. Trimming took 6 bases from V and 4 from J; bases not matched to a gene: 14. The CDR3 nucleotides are TGTGCCAGCAGGGATCGACAGGGGGCGTTTTCGGGCACTGAAGCTTTCTTT. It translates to CASRDRQGAFSGTEAFF.